This TCR beta chain was identified in a study of regulatory T cells in long-lasting Graves disease. HTBI primers from iRepertoire and Arm-PCR of CDR3 regions yielded the TCR beta libraries. In TCRdb, the multiplex PCR reads were re-called with MiXCR into one record per CDR3 protein. The sample consists of 310,000 or so distinct CDR3 sequences, 22% of them appearing once. Germline CDR1 is SGHDT and CDR2 is YYEEEE. With V trimmed by 4 bases and J by 8 bases, 17 bases remained unmatched. This CDR3 has 17 residues. Time point given: persistent/refractory GD, antithyroid drugs over 5 years with positive TRAb. Extracted PBMC RNA gave rise to the TCR library.

The clonotype was recovered from a female donor with Graves disease. The genes are TRBV5-6 and TRBJ1-4; 7 bases match TRBD1. The sample consisted of peripheral blood mononuclear cells (PBMCs), taken when the disease was refractory, from a patient treated with antithyroid drugs. The CDR3, as DNA: TGTGCCAGCAGCACAAAGACAGGGTCTGCCTTAGGAGAAAAACTGTTTTTT. It codes for CASSTKTGSALGEKLFF.